This T cell receptor beta chain is from a study of blood T cell repertoires in COVID-19. About the study: Both acute and convalescent COVID-19 samples were obtained from the United States, Italy and Spain.

V shed 4 bases and J 0 bases; nucleotides not matched to a gene: 5. CDR3 length equals 15 residues. Germline loops: CDR1 SGHRS, CDR2 YFSETQ. In the authors' methods: Reference gene primer amplification yielded estimated nucleated cell counts. Measured with immunoSEQ multiplex PCR; TCRdb has only the in-frame clones, and not every one. That table is the source of V, J and clone size, and D and trimming were worked out from the DNA. The sample yields roughly 170,000 clones, approximately 87% seen once. The sequencing input was peripheral blood. The receptor was derived from a man aged 70-80 years with active or convalescent COVID-19. V gene TRBV5-1 combines with J gene TRBJ2-3; 7 nucleotides agree with TRBD2. CDR3 nucleotide sequence: TGCGCCAGCAGCCCAACCGGGGGGAGCACAGATACGCAGTATTTT. The encoded protein is CASSPTGGSTDTQYF.